A single sample is the source of the 14 T cell receptor beta chains below, sequenced in a study of T cells in Graves' hyperthyroidism and ophthalmopathy. From RNA transcripts, TCR beta CDR3 regions were amplified. Using the HTBI primer set, a first-round RT-PCR was run on the TCR CDR3. TCRdb reanalysed the multiplex PCR reads using MiXCR and keeps one entry per CDR3 protein. Among a few hundred thousand distinct CDR3 sequences, roughly 15% were seen once, and the ten largest hold 5% to 6%. The source material was blood. The receptors were sampled from a woman between 18 and 30 years old with Graves' hyperthyroidism.

In its sample, this clonotype was seen many times. CDR3 coding DNA: TGCGCCAGCAGACAAAACGCGGACTACAATGAGCAGTTCTTC. Its translation: CASRQNADYNEQFF. V is TRBV5-1 and J is TRBJ2-1; D gene ambiguous. From germline, CDR1 is SGHRS and CDR2 YFSETQ. The CDR3 contains 14 residues. The germline V and J ends were trimmed by 5 bases and 3 bases, with 12 bases remaining between them.

This clonotype was counted at least ten times. CDR3 nucleotide sequence: TGTGCCAGCAGTTTGTCAGACTATGGCTACACCTTC. Protein sequence: CASSLSDYGYTF. V gene TRBV28 combines with J gene TRBJ1-2; D gene unclear. The CDR3 contains 12 residues. With 3 bases removed from V and 3 bases from J, the gap between germline ends came to 5 bases. Germline-derived CDR1 and CDR2 are MDHEN and SYDVKM.

A note on this clonotype: The junction shows a germline mismatch at one end, possibly a read error. The J gene is TRBJ1-2, the V gene TRBV6-2 or TRBV6-3; no reliable D call. From germline, CDR1 is MNHEY and CDR2 SVGEGT. The CDR3 length is 14 residues. In nucleotides, the CDR3 is TGTGCCAGCAGCTGGAGTTACGCTAACCATGGCTACACCTTC. Translating it yields CASSWSYANHGYTF.

The rearrangement links TRBV20-1 to TRBJ1-5; D is ambiguous. V lost 0 bases to trimming and J lost 6 bases, with 9 bases between them. Germline CDR1 is DFQATT and CDR2 is SNEGSKA (reference sequence). The CDR3 is made up of 13 amino acids. The CDR3 DNA reads as TGCAGTGCTAGAGACGTACAGATTCAGCCCCAGCATTTT. Translated: CSARDVQIQPQHF.

Ten or more counts support this clonotype. This sequence joins TRBV28 and TRBJ2-5, with a weak D call TRBD1 (7 bases). Germline V gene lookup returns CDR1 MDHEN and CDR2 SYDVKM. The germline V and J ends were trimmed by 6 bases and 1 base, with 12 bases remaining between them. The CDR3 sequence is 14 residues long. For the CDR3, the DNA is TGTGCCAGCAGGGGCGGGACAGCCCAAGAGACCCAGTACTTC. Protein: CASRGGTAQETQYF. Looking up the rest from reference TRBV28 and TRBJ2-5 gives the full variable domain: DVKVTQSSRYLVKRTGEKVFLECVQDMDHENMFWYRQDPGLGLRLIYFSYDVKMKEKGDIPEGYSVSREKKERFSLILESASTNQTSMYLCASRGGTAQETQYFGPGTRLLVL.

There are a few counts of this clonotype. The V gene is TRBV20-1, the J gene TRBJ2-1; 10 nucleotides line up with TRBD2. Germline V lookup: CDR1 DFQATT, CDR2 SNEGSKA (reference sequence). The junction had 8 bases not matched to a gene; V was cut back by 0 bases and J by 12 bases. This CDR3 region has 14 residues. The CDR3: CSARDASSGSWQFF. CDR3 nucleotide sequence: TGCAGTGCTAGAGATGCGTCTAGCGGGAGTTGGCAGTTCTTC.

The chain has TRBV7-2 and TRBJ1-1, with unresolved D. Trimming cost V 1 base and J 5 bases, with 14 bases left between them. CDR3 length: 15 amino acids. From germline, CDR1 is SGHTA and CDR2 FQGNSA. The CDR3, as DNA: TGTGCCAGCAGCTTAGGATTGGGCTTGGGGACTGAAGCTTTCTTT. It encodes CASSLGLGLGTEAFF. Complete variable domain (other parts from reference TRBV7-2 and TRBJ1-1): GAGVSQSPSNKVTEKGKDVELRCDPISGHTALYWYRQSLGQGLEFLIYFQGNSAPDKSGLPSDRFSAERTGGSVSTLTIQRTQQEDSAVYLCASSLGLGLGTEAFFGQGTRLTVV.

This clonotype has at least ten counts. This chain joins TRBV30 and TRBJ2-7; possible D gene TRBD1, 6 bases. The germline V gene has CDR1 GTSNPN and CDR2 SVGIG (reference sequence). Between the trimmed V and J ends, which lost 5 bases and 0 bases, there was a span of 14 bases. This CDR3 spans 14 amino acids. The CDR3 coding sequence is TGTGCCTGGGAAACAGGGCATAGCTCCTACGAGCAGTACTTC. Protein: CAWETGHSSYEQYF.

This clonotype was counted at least ten times. DNA for the CDR3: TGCAGTGCTAGATTTCGCCTAGGGACAGGGGGCCTCAATGAGCAGTTCTTC. Protein sequence: CSARFRLGTGGLNEQFF. The chain couples TRBV20-1 to TRBJ2-1; 12 bases agree with TRBD1. Germline V gene sequence: CDR1 DFQATT, CDR2 SNEGSKA (reference sequence). The CDR3 covers 17 residues. V lost 2 bases to trimming and J lost 6 bases; unmatched junction nucleotides: 11.

V gene TRBV13 combines with J gene TRBJ1-1; 9 positions agree with TRBD1. This CDR3 is built from 15 residues. V lost 4 bases and J lost 7; bases outside the gene matches: 10. Looked up from germline, CDR1 is PRHDT and CDR2 is FYEKMQ (reference sequence). The CDR3 nucleotides are TGTGCCAGCAGCTCACGGGACAGGGAGGATAATGAAGCTTTCTTT. This sequence encodes CASSSRDREDNEAFF.

This clonotype was picked up many times. This rearrangement joins TRBV6-1 to TRBJ2-5; D assignment may be TRBD1 or TRBD2 (5 bases each). CDR1 is MNHNS and CDR2 is SASEGT in the germline V gene. The CDR3 sequence is 13 residues long. The V end was cut by 8 bases, the J end by 4 bases, with 14 bases between. The CDR3 nucleotides are TGTGCCAGCCTTGGGGACCTCGGAGAGACCCAGTACTTC. It specifies CASLGDLGETQYF.

On this clonotype: A read error may account for a junction end that differs from germline. The chain is built from TRBV7-3 and TRBJ1-1; weak D call: TRBD1 (5 bases). Germline V gives CDR1 SGHTA, CDR2 FQGTGA. This CDR3 has 13 amino acids. The CDR3 spells CASSSTARTEPFF. The CDR3 nucleotides are TGTGCCAGCAGCTCGACAGCCCGAACTGAACCTTTCTTT.

In this sample, this clonotype turned up a few times. The J gene is TRBJ2-7, the V gene TRBV28, with 7 bases fitting TRBD1. Germline assignment: CDR1 MDHEN and CDR2 SYDVKM. The CDR3 is 15 residues long. The J segment lost 8 bases and the V segment lost 5 bases, leaving 15 bases of the junction unmatched. The CDR3 spells CASSPFGTDDLKQYF. CDR3 in DNA: TGTGCCAGCAGTCCATTCGGGACAGATGACCTGAAGCAGTACTTC.

This clonotype occurred many times. The chain uses TRBV11-1 and TRBJ1-1, with D perhaps TRBD1 (5 bases). This CDR3 has 14 residues. V was cut by 1 base and J by 8 bases, with 14 bases left in between. Germline loops: CDR1 SGHAT, CDR2 FQDESV (reference sequence). CDR3 sequence (DNA): TGTGCCAGCAGCTTAGAAGGGGTTGGAACAGAAGCTTTCTTT. It codes for CASSLEGVGTEAFF.